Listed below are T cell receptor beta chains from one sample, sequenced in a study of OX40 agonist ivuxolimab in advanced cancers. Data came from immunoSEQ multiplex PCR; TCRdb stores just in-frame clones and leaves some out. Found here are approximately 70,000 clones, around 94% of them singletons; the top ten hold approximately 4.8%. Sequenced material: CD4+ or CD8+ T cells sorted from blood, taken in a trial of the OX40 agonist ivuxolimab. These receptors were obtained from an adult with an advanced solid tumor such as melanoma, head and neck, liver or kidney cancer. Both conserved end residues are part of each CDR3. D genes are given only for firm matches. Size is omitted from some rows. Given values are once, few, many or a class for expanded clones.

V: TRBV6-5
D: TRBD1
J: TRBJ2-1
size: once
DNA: TGTGCCAGCAGCTACACCCAGGGGGCCCTGCAGTTCTTC
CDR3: CASSYTQGALQFF

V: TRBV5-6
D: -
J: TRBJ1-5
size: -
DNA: TGTGCCAGCAGCTTCTACAGGGCCAATCAGCCCCAGCATTTT
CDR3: CASSFYRANQPQHF

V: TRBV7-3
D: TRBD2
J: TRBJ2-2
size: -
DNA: TGTGCCAGCAGCCTACTAGCGGGAGGAGGTACCGGGGAGCTGTTTTTT
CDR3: CASSLLAGGGTGELFF

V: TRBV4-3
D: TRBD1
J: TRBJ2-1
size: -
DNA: TGCGCCAGCAGCCGACAGGGGAGTTCGTCCGGTGAGCAGTTCTTC
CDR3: CASSRQGSSSGEQFF

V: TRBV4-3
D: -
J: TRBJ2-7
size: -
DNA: TGCGCCAGCAGCCAAGATTTGGCCCTTGAGCAGTACTTC
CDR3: CASSQDLALEQYF

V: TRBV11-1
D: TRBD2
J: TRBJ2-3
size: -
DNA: TGTGCCTCCGGGGGGAGGGGTGAGGGAGATACGCAGTATTTT
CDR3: CASGGRGEGDTQYF

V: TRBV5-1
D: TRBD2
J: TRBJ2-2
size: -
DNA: TGCGCCAGCACAAGCGGGAGGGCCCGCACCGGGGAGCTGTTTTTT
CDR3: CASTSGRARTGELFF

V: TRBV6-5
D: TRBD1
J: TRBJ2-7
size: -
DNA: TGTGCCAGCAGGCCAGCCGGGACAGGGGGCTACGAGCAGTACTTC
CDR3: CASRPAGTGGYEQYF

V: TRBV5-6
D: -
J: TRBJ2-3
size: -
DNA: TGTGCCAGCAGCTTGTCAAAACGGTACCCCACAGATACGCAGTATTTT
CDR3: CASSLSKRYPTDTQYF

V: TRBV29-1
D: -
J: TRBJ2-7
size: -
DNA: TGCAGCGTTGCCAGGGGCTCCTACGAGCAGTACTTC
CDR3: CSVARGSYEQYF

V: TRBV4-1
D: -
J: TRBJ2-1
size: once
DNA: TGCGCCAGCAGCCACGTCGGGGACACACCCCGCAATGAGCAGTTCTTC
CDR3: CASSHVGDTPRNEQFF

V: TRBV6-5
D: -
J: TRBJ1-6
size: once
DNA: TGTGCCAGCAGTTTGACAGTCTCCTATAATTCACCCCTCCACTTT
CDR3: CASSLTVSYNSPLHF

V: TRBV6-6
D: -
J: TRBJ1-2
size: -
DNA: TGTGCCAGCAGTTCTAGGGGCGCTAACTATGGCTACACCTTC
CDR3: CASSSRGANYGYTF

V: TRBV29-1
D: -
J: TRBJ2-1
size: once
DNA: TGCAGCGTGGCCCTAGGGGTTAATGCTGAGCAGTTCTTC
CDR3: CSVALGVNAEQFF

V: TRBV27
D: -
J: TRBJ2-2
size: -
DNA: TGTGCCAGCAGTTTTTGGAGGGGGTGCGCCGGGGAGCTGTTTTTT
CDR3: CASSFWRGCAGELFF

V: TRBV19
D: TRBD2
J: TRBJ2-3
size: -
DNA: TGTGCCAGCGGCCGGGGAGCGGGAGCAGGGGATACGCAGTATTTT
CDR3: CASGRGAGAGDTQYF

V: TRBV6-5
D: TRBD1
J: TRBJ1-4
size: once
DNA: TGTGCCAGCAGAATAAACAGGGGTTCTAATGAAAAACTGTTTTTT
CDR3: CASRINRGSNEKLFF

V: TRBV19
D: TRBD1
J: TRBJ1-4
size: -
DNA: TGTGCCAGTAGTATCGGCCAGGGGGAAGGAAGAACTAATGAAAAACTGTTTTTT
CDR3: CASSIGQGEGRTNEKLFF

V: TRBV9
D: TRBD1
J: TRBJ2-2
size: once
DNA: TGTGCCAGCAGCGGGCCCGGGACAGGGGGGGCCGGGGAGCTGTTTTTT
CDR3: CASSGPGTGGAGELFF

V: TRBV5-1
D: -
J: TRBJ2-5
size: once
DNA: TGCGCCAGCAGCTTGTTAGGTCAGGGGTATGTAGAGACCCAGTACTTC
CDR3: CASSLLGQGYVETQYF

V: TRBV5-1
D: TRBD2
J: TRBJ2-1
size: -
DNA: TGCGCCAGCAGCCCGGGACTAGCGGGAGGAGGAGAGCAGTTCTTC
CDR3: CASSPGLAGGGEQFF

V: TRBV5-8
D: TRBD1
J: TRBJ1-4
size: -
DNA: TGTGCCAGCAGCTCTAGGACAGGAGGGGAAAAACTGTTTTTT
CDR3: CASSSRTGGEKLFF

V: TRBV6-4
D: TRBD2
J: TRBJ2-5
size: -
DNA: TGTGCCAGCAGTGACTCGATGCCGGGGGGGGAGACCCAGTACTTC
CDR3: CASSDSMPGGETQYF

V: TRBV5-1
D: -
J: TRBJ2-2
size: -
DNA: TGCGCCAGCAGCCCCACGCGACCCGGGGAGCTGTTTTTT
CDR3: CASSPTRPGELFF

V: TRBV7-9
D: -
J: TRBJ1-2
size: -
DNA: TGTGCCAGCAGCTTAGACACTTATGGCTACACCTTC
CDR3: CASSLDTYGYTF

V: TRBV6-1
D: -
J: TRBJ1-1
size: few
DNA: TGTGCCACCTACCGGGGTGCGGGCACTGAAGCTTTCTTT
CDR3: CATYRGAGTEAFF

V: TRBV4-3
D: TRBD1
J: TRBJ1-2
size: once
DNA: TGCGCCAGCAGCCTAGACAGGGAGCTTGATGGCTACACCTTC
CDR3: CASSLDRELDGYTF

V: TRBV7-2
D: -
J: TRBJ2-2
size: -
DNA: TGTGCCAGCACTCGAGTACGGGACACCGGGGAGCTGTTTTTT
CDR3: CASTRVRDTGELFF

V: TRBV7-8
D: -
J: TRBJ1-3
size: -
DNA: TGTGCCAGCAGCATAACCGGGACTGGCGGAAACACCATATATTTT
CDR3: CASSITGTGGNTIYF

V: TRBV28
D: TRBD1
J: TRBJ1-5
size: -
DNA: TGTGCCAGCAAGACAGGGGGCATGGGTCAGCCCCAGCATTTT
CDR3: CASKTGGMGQPQHF

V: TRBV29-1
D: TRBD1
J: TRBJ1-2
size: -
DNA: TGCAGCGTAGCCGGGACAGGGGGCCGCTATGGCTACACCTTC
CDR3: CSVAGTGGRYGYTF

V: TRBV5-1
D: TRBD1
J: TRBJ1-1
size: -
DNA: TGCGCCAGCAGCTGGACGGGACAGGGGATGACTGAAGCTTTCTTT
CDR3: CASSWTGQGMTEAFF

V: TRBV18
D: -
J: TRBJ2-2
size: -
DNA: TGTGCCAGCTCACCACTAGGCGCGGGAAGCACCGGGGAGCTGTTTTTT
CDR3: CASSPLGAGSTGELFF

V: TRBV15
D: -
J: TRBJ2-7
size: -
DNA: TGTGCCACCAGCAGAGATAGCGGAGGGCCCTACGAGCAGTACTTC
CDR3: CATSRDSGGPYEQYF

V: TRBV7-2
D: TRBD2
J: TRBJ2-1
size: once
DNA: TGTGCCAGCAGCCAAGGGCGGGAGGTTAGTGAGCAGTTCTTC
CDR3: CASSQGREVSEQFF

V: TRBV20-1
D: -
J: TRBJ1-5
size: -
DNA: TGCAGTGCTGAGGTCCGGAAGACCCAGCATTTT
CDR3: CSAEVRKTQHF

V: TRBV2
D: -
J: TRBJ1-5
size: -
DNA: TGTGCCAGCAACCATCGTAATCAGCCCCAGCATTTT
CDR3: CASNHRNQPQHF

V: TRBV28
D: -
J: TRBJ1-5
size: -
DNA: TGTGCCAGCAAAGGGGACCTTAGGGAACCCCAGCATTTT
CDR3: CASKGDLREPQHF

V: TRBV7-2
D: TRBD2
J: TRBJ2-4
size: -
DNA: TGTGCCAGCAGGGGGACTAGCGGGAGTTACAAAAACATTCAGTACTTC
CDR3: CASRGTSGSYKNIQYF

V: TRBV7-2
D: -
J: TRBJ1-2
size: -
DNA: TGTGCCAGCAGCTTAGGAAGTCAGGTCTATGGCTACACCTTC
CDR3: CASSLGSQVYGYTF